These 30 T cell receptor beta chains were all obtained from the same sample, sequenced in a study of shared clonotypes between healthy human individuals. Sequenced by immunoSEQ multiplex PCR; TCRdb stores in-frame clones only, minus some. The table includes millions of clones, roughly 94% detected once. CD45RO-negative CD8 cells positively selected for CCR7 made up the naive population, which excluded terminally differentiated effector memory CD45RA+ cells. The sequencing input was naive CD8+ T cells sorted from blood. The receptors come from a man between 18 and 29 years old in good health.

This chain links TRBV5-4 with TRBJ2-7, with D perhaps matching TRBD2 (6 bases). Looked up from germline, CDR1 is SGHNT and CDR2 is YYREEE (reference sequence). Trimming removed 4 bases from V and 0 bases from J, with 14 bases in between. The CDR3 is made up of 15 amino acids. CDR3 bases: TGTGCCAGCAGCAATGACTGGGGGGACTCCTACGAGCAGTACTTC. Protein: CASSNDWGDSYEQYF.

The V gene is TRBV6-5, the J gene TRBJ2-3; D remains ambiguous. Looked up from germline, CDR1 is MNHEY and CDR2 is SVGAGI. The CDR3 extends over 15 amino acids. Trimming shortened V by 5 bases and J by 6 bases, and 18 bases separated the two germline ends. Here the CDR3 reads CASSTLTSEEDTQYF. The CDR3 DNA reads TGTGCCAGCAGTACCTTGACGAGCGAGGAGGATACGCAGTATTTT.

This rearrangement joins TRBV6-1 to TRBJ1-1; D gene unclear. The CDR3 sequence is 15 residues long. V shed 0 bases and J shed 1 base, with 9 bases lying between them. The germline V gene encodes CDR1 MNHNS and CDR2 SASEGT. The CDR3 here is CASSEARIGNTEAFF. DNA for the CDR3: TGTGCCAGCAGTGAAGCGCGGATAGGGAACACTGAAGCTTTCTTT.

J is TRBJ2-2 and V is TRBV4-3; 11 bases agree with TRBD2. The CDR3 extends over 19 amino acids. Germline CDR1 is LGHNA and CDR2 is YSLEER. V shed 0 bases, J shed 2 bases, and the junction held 8 bases outside the gene matches. Written as DNA, the CDR3 is TGCGCCAGCAGCCAAGAGCAGACTAGCGGGATAGGCAACACCGGGGAGCTGTTTTTT. It yields the protein CASSQEQTSGIGNTGELFF.

The gene calls are TRBV6-1 and TRBJ1-1, with D tentatively TRBD1 (5 bases). Germline CDR1 reads MNHNS; CDR2 reads SASEGT. The CDR3 consists of 14 residues. Trimming left V 2 bases short and J 1 base short, with 8 bases between. For the CDR3, the DNA is TGTGCCAGCAGTGAATGGGACGGGAACACTGAAGCTTTCTTT. As protein: CASSEWDGNTEAFF.

This rearrangement joins TRBV28 to TRBJ2-5; D unclear. The CDR3 length is 15 residues. V gave up 3 bases and J gave up 5 bases, with 16 bases separating them. CDR1 and CDR2 from the germline V gene are MDHEN and SYDVKM. Here the CDR3 reads CASSFLRTENETQYF. The CDR3 coding sequence is TGTGCCAGCAGTTTCCTTAGGACGGAAAACGAGACCCAGTACTTC.

The rearrangement links TRBV12-5 to TRBJ1-1, with D possibly being TRBD1 (6 bases). Germline loops: CDR1 LGHNT, CDR2 FRNRAP. Deletions cut 6 bases from V and 0 bases from J, with 11 bases between. This CDR3 has 14 amino acids. The CDR3 bases are TGTGCTAGTGGCCCAGGGGTGATGAACACTGAAGCTTTCTTT. Translating gives CASGPGVMNTEAFF.

This chain uses TRBV5-6 with TRBJ2-7; no clear D gene. The V end was cut by 1 base, the J end by 3 bases, with 11 bases between. The CDR3 covers 14 residues. The germline V gene has CDR1 SGHDT and CDR2 YYEEEE. CDR3 protein: CASSLSLVDYEQYF. DNA for the CDR3: TGTGCCAGCAGCTTGTCCTTAGTCGACTACGAGCAGTACTTC.

The genes are TRBV7-9 and TRBJ2-5; 8 nucleotides match TRBD2. J gave up 5 bases and V 5 bases, and 7 bases lay outside the gene matches. The V gene's germline CDR1 is SEHNR and CDR2 FQNEAQ (reference sequence). The CDR3 has 14 residues. The CDR3 protein is CASSPGLAAETQYF. The CDR3 nucleotides are TGTGCCAGCAGCCCCGGACTAGCCGCGGAGACCCAGTACTTC.

In regard to this clone: This sample includes further DNA sequences coding for the same CDR3. The chain recombines TRBV28 with TRBJ2-7; D is uncertain. Trimming cost V 5 bases and J 5 bases, with 13 bases left between them. Germline V gives CDR1 MDHEN, CDR2 SYDVKM. The CDR3 runs 13 residues. The chain's CDR3 is CASSLGSGDEQYF. The CDR3 bases are TGTGCCAGCAGTCTGGGATCGGGCGACGAGCAGTACTTC.

The chain carries TRBV2 and TRBJ1-5, with 12 bases matching TRBD1. Germline trimming cut 3 bases from V and 0 bases from J; bases unmatched to any gene: 15. Looked up from germline, CDR1 is SNHLY and CDR2 is FYNNEI. The CDR3 extends over 21 amino acids. This CDR3 reads CASSDPLLGQGARDSNQPQHF. CDR3 nucleotides: TGTGCCAGCAGTGATCCGTTGTTGGGACAGGGGGCGCGGGATAGCAATCAGCCCCAGCATTTT.

This rearrangement joins TRBV13 to TRBJ1-6, with 7 nucleotides matching TRBD1. Germline V gives CDR1 PRHDT, CDR2 FYEKMQ (reference sequence). The CDR3 is made up of 16 amino acids. The J segment lost 4 bases and the V segment lost 5 bases, leaving 8 bases of the junction unmatched. CDR3 sequence: CASSPFRTGYNSPLHF. The CDR3 coding sequence is TGTGCCAGCAGCCCTTTTAGGACAGGATATAATTCACCCCTCCACTTT.

J is TRBJ2-3 and V is TRBV29-1, with D tentatively TRBD1 (6 bases). Trimming shortened V by 6 bases and J by 1 base, and 17 bases separated the two germline ends. The length of the CDR3 is 15 residues. Germline assignment: CDR1 SQVTM and CDR2 ANQGSEA. CDR3 coding DNA: TGCAGCGTCGAGAGGAAGGGGGACGGCACAGATACGCAGTATTTT. Its translation: CSVERKGDGTDTQYF.

The chain carries TRBV7-2 and TRBJ1-2, with 7 bases matching TRBD1. Germline CDR1 and CDR2: SGHTA and FQGNSA. This CDR3 region has 13 residues. V lost 4 bases, J lost 4 bases, and 3 bases stayed unmatched. The chain's CDR3 is CASSWDSGYGYTF. Here the CDR3 DNA reads TGTGCCAGCAGCTGGGACAGCGGCTATGGCTACACCTTC. Together with reference TRBV7-2 and TRBJ1-2, the CDR3 gives the full variable domain: GAGVSQSPSNKVTEKGKDVELRCDPISGHTALYWYRQSLGQGLEFLIYFQGNSAPDKSGLPSDRFSAERTGGSVSTLTIQRTQQEDSAVYLCASSWDSGYGYTFGSGTRLTVV.

This clone appeared a single time. The gene calls are TRBV5-1 and TRBJ2-7; 8 bases align to TRBD1. Per the germline V gene, CDR1 is SGHRS and CDR2 is YFSETQ. Trimming cost V 3 bases and J 4 bases; bases outside gene matches: 9. The CDR3 covers 15 residues. Here the CDR3 reads CASSYTGGRGYEQYF. CDR3 DNA sequence: TGCGCCAGCAGCTATACAGGGGGACGAGGTTACGAGCAGTACTTC.

CDR3 sequence (DNA): TGTGCCAGCACCGAGACAGGGGTCGCCGGGGAGCTGTTTTTT. Translating it yields CASTETGVAGELFF. The J gene is TRBJ2-2, the V gene TRBV28, with TRBD1 identical over 8 bases. Germline V gives CDR1 MDHEN, CDR2 SYDVKM. The CDR3 has 14 residues. J was trimmed by 6 bases and V by 7 bases; bases with no gene match: 7.

The V gene is TRBV2, the J gene TRBJ2-3; D is possibly TRBD2 (7 bases). CDR1 and CDR2 from the germline V gene are SNHLY and FYNNEI. Trimming took off 6 bases at V and 5 bases at J, with 21 bases between the two ends. This CDR3 contains 16 residues. The CDR3: CASSPGGQGGGDTQYF. DNA of the CDR3: TGTGCCAGCAGCCCAGGAGGGCAGGGAGGGGGAGATACGCAGTATTTT.

This clone was recorded only once. The gene calls are TRBV2 and TRBJ2-3, with a tentative D call TRBD2 (6 bases). The CDR3 is made up of 13 amino acids. V was cut by 9 bases and J by 0 bases, with 10 bases left in between. CDR1 and CDR2 from the germline V gene are SNHLY and FYNNEI. Written as DNA, the CDR3 is TGTGCCAGTAGCGGTACTAGCACAGATACGCAGTATTTT. Its protein product is CASSGTSTDTQYF.

A single count supports this clone. This chain joins TRBV15 and TRBJ2-7, with 12 bases matching TRBD2. V was clipped by 3 bases and J by 3 bases; unmatched bases: 3. Germline lookup yields CDR1 LNHNV and CDR2 YYDKDF (reference sequence). This CDR3 contains 15 residues. The CDR3 DNA is TGTGCCACCAGCAGCGGACTAGCGGGGATCTACGAGCAGTACTTC. It codes for CATSSGLAGIYEQYF.

The chain links TRBV7-2 to TRBJ2-1; a possible D gene is TRBD1 (6 bases). This CDR3 is 16 amino acids long. V lost 4 bases and J 4 bases, leaving 17 bases between the germline ends. Germline V gene sequence: CDR1 SGHTA, CDR2 FQGNSA. This CDR3 reads CASSSYNLQGYNEQFF. In nucleotides, the CDR3 is TGTGCCAGCAGCTCTTATAACCTACAGGGATACAATGAGCAGTTCTTC.

This clone was seen a handful of times. This specimen includes other DNA sequences encoding the same CDR3. V and J are TRBV19 and TRBJ1-1, with D unresolved. V was cut by 4 bases and J by 0 bases, with 6 bases left in between. This CDR3 comprises 13 residues. The V gene's germline CDR1 is LNHDA and CDR2 SQIVND (reference sequence). The CDR3 is CASSTSLNTEAFF. For the CDR3, the DNA is TGTGCCAGTAGTACCTCATTGAACACTGAAGCTTTCTTT.

The chain carries TRBV27 and TRBJ2-7; weak D call: TRBD1 (5 bases). The CDR3 is made up of 14 amino acids. Germline V gives CDR1 MNHEY, CDR2 SMNVEV (reference sequence). The V and J ends lost 3 bases and 4 bases respectively, with 13 bases between them. CDR3 amino acids: CASSFSGPEYEQYF. Written as DNA, the CDR3 is TGTGCCAGCAGTTTTTCAGGGCCCGAATACGAGCAGTACTTC.

In this sample, this clone turned up once. V usage is TRBV6-5 and J usage is TRBJ1-1; no clear D. Trimming cost V 5 bases and J 4 bases, with 11 bases left between them. Germline CDR1 and CDR2: MNHEY and SVGAGI. This CDR3 has 13 residues. The CDR3 coding sequence is TGTGCCAGCAGTGAGGTCCCGGGCACTGAAGCTTTCTTT. Residues: CASSEVPGTEAFF.

The chain uses TRBV4-1 and TRBJ2-7; tentatively, D is TRBD1 (6 bases). The V gene's germline CDR1 is MGHRA and CDR2 YSYEKL. This CDR3 contains 15 residues. Between the trimmed V and J ends, which lost 3 bases and 2 bases, there was a span of 14 bases. The CDR3: CASSHAGAYPYEQYF. The CDR3 nucleotides are TGCGCCAGCAGCCATGCAGGGGCCTACCCCTACGAGCAGTACTTC.

The chain employs TRBV5-1 and TRBJ2-3; D may be TRBD2 (6 bases). This CDR3 comprises 14 residues. V lost 2 bases, J lost 6 bases, and 13 bases lay in between. CDR1 and CDR2 from the germline V gene are SGHRS and YFSETQ. CDR3 nucleotide sequence: TGCGCCAGCAGCTTTAGCGGAGCCCTGGATACGCAGTATTTT. It encodes CASSFSGALDTQYF.

With respect to this clone: Other DNA sequences from this sample encode an identical CDR3 as well. CDR3 sequence: CASSYPTGGGYEQYF. The DNA for the CDR3 is TGTGCCAGCAGTTACCCGACAGGGGGCGGCTACGAGCAGTACTTC. The V gene is TRBV6-6, the J gene TRBJ2-7, with TRBD1 matching over 10 bases. This CDR3 comprises 15 residues. The junction had 4 bases not matched to a gene; V was cut back by 2 bases and J by 3 bases. In germline, CDR1 is MNHNY, CDR2 SVGAGI (reference sequence).

This chain joins TRBV15 and TRBJ2-3; 11 bases are shared with TRBD2. The CDR3 spans 17 residues. Germline V gives CDR1 LNHNV, CDR2 YYDKDF (reference sequence). Losses at the gene ends were 5 bases for V and 3 bases for J; bases not matched to a gene: 10. DNA for the CDR3: TGTGCCACCAGCCAGCTAGGGGCTAGCGGGAGGACAGATACGCAGTATTTT. It codes for CATSQLGASGRTDTQYF. Using reference TRBV15 and TRBJ2-3 for the parts outside the CDR3, the full variable domain is DAMVIQNPRYQVTQFGKPVTLSCSQTLNHNVMYWYQQKSSQAPKLLFHYYDKDFNNEADTPDNFQSRRPNTSFCFLDIRSPGLGDTAMYLCATSQLGASGRTDTQYFGPGTRLTVL.

This sequence joins TRBV4-3 and TRBJ2-2; no firm D call. Germline V gene sequence: CDR1 LGHNA, CDR2 YSLEER. The CDR3 spans 14 residues. The germline V and J ends were trimmed by 1 base and 5 bases, with 8 bases remaining between them. CDR3 in amino acids: CASSQGVVTGELFF. CDR3 bases: TGCGCCAGCAGCCAAGGGGTGGTAACCGGGGAGCTGTTTTTT.

The chain employs TRBV5-1 and TRBJ2-7; D unresolved. This CDR3 comprises 13 residues. Germline V gives CDR1 SGHRS, CDR2 YFSETQ. Trimming cost V 4 bases and J 0 bases, with 8 bases left between them. CDR3 residues: CASSPRPSYEQYF. The CDR3, as DNA: TGCGCCAGCAGCCCCAGACCCTCCTACGAGCAGTACTTC.

The rearrangement links TRBV19 to TRBJ1-2, with TRBD1 matching 10 bases. This CDR3 contains 14 residues. Germline trimming cut 7 bases from V and 4 bases from J; bases unmatched to any gene: 6. CDR1 and CDR2 (germline): LNHDA, SQIVND (reference sequence). CDR3 sequence: CASTPGQGIYGYTF. The CDR3 region has the DNA TGTGCCAGTACCCCGGGACAGGGGATCTATGGCTACACCTTC.